This T cell receptor beta chain was documented in a study of OX40 agonist ivuxolimab in advanced cancers. The study, taken as a whole, reports: Patients with a partial response at 0.1-3.0 mg/kg had among the lowest clonal expansion. Low levels of normalized T-cell clonal expansion also appeared in some nonresponders.

V lost 2 bases to trimming and J lost 6 bases; unmatched junction nucleotides: 10. The CDR3 runs 17 residues. CDR1 and CDR2 (germline): MGHRA, YSYEKL. The method was immunoSEQ multiplex PCR; TCRdb's version includes in-frame clones alone and lacks a portion of them. The table has over 50,000 clones, 80% to 85% seen once. Remarks on this clone: Its antigen is still unknown.

The receptor's source is an adult with an advanced solid tumor such as melanoma, head and neck, liver or kidney cancer. This specimen consisted of CD4+ or CD8+ T cells sorted from blood, obtained in a trial of the OX40 agonist ivuxolimab. The chain is built from TRBV4-1 and TRBJ1-6; 7 positions match TRBD1. In DNA, the CDR3 is TGCGCCAGCAGCCAACGGGACAGCACCCTCTTTAATTCACCCCTCCACTTT. Its protein is CASSQRDSTLFNSPLHF.